This T cell receptor beta chain was captured by sequencing in a study of blood T cell repertoires in COVID-19 (dated by TCRdb to 2019 to 2021). The study in broad terms: Samples from collaborators originated in the United States, Italy and Spain and spanned both the acute and convalescent phases of COVID-19. The repertoires were released in a freely available public database meant as a resource for research on the immune response to SARS-CoV-2. Nearly every sample came with metadata listing a de-identified subject ID, COVID-19 status, age in years and sex. Where available, HLA class I and class II types were obtained from metadata supplied by the sample provider rather than from assay-based typing. Samples were obtained from the ongoing ImmuneRACE study (first 160 participants) and from some 1,200 subjects provided by 6 global collaborators. The prospective study material was composed of cDNA or gDNA derived from T cells, B-cell-depleted T cells, or PBMCs. Subjects who had been exposed to COVID-19, were actively infected with it, or had recovered from it provided the deeply sampled blood TCRbeta repertoires that made up the dataset. Paper-wide results and their limitations: How much clinical and demographic metadata was included differed by source and by participant, and the metadata was provided uncurated.

One collaborating source in Seattle enrolled patients during active infection and followed them longitudinally through the course of disease. Whole blood was collected in K2EDTA tubes by collaborating institutions according to the institutions' own protocols. Collaborator samples were shipped for TCRbeta analysis as frozen whole blood, isolated PBMCs, or DNA extracted from either sample type. The CDR3 runs 14 residues from the cysteine to the phenylalanine. Here the CDR3 DNA is all that survives: 42 bases in frame from base 1. The trim is 3 bases for V and 2 bases for J, with a gap of 9 bases between the germline ends. The germline V gene encodes CDR1 LNHDA and CDR2 SQIVND (reference sequence). The immunoSEQ Assay, a bias-controlled multiplex PCR, was used to amplify TCRbeta CDR3 regions from genomic DNA. The authors processed their data as follows. The number of nucleated cells in each sample was estimated from the amplification of reference gene primers within the assay. Sequence reads were collapsed and filtered to measure the absolute abundance of every unique TCRbeta CDR3 rearrangement. For each sample, productive Simpson clonality was calculated as the square root of Simpson's diversity index across productive rearrangements. TCRdb holds this immuneACCESS table with in-frame rearrangements only. Some clones are missing; in checked studies, unresolved V genes explain under half, and the rest has no known cause. The D gene and trimming were derived from the DNA, and the V and J assignments and clone size from that table. A total of about 160,000 clones appear in this sample, 85% to 95% of them only once. Of the sample, 1.5% to 2.5% falls within the top ten clones.

Worth noting for this clone: What this receptor recognizes is not known. Per-nucleotide qualities are absent, and no much larger clonotype sits a single base away.

This clonotype originated in a woman aged 55-70 years with COVID-19, enrolled during active disease. Recombination linked TRBV19 to TRBJ2-3; no D gene call is confident. What was sequenced was peripheral blood. The CDR3 protein sequence reads: CASSITIPTDTQYF. The DNA reads TGTGCCAGTAGTATCACAATCCCCACAGATACGCAGTATTTT.